Included here is one T cell receptor beta chain sequence, with context. The antigen is undetermined. This entry belongs to a study of beta chain features in type 1 diabetes. Investigators reverse transcribed all isolated RNA, so they sequenced expressed TCRB transcripts. Here immunoSEQ multiplex PCR was the method, and the copy in TCRdb shows in-frame clones only, minus some. The data hold 200,000 to 250,000 clones, with 13% to 15% observed a single time. Trimming took 2 bases from V and 9 from J; bases not matched to a gene: 4. The CDR3 extends over 14 amino acids. Germline CDR1 MNHEY, CDR2 SVGAGI. Points from the study as a whole: Unsettled here was the matter of whether HLA type influences TCRB rearrangement.

The chain combines TRBV6-5 with TRBJ2-1, with 10 bases aligning to TRBD2. The specimen was naive CD4+ T cells from blood. The clonotype was recovered from a woman in her 40s in good health. The CDR3 DNA reads as TGTGCCAGCAGTTACGTAGCGGGGGGAGGTGAGCAGTTCTTC. It translates to CASSYVAGGGEQFF.